What follows are 22 T cell receptor beta chains derived from one specimen sequenced in a study of shared clonotypes between healthy human individuals. Profiled with immunoSEQ multiplex PCR; TCRdb holds only in-frame clones, not every one. The sample lists fewer than 3 million clones; 80% to 95% were seen once. Sequenced input: naive CD4+ T cells from PBMCs. The subset denotes: CD45RA+ positively selected. The source is a man between 18 and 35 years old in good health. Some clones in this sample may be carry-over from other donors' samples.

The J gene is TRBJ2-3, the V gene TRBV7-3; TRBD2 is a possible D gene (5 bases). The CDR3 spans 14 residues. V lost 5 bases to trimming and J lost 6 bases, with 15 bases between them. CDR1 is SGHTA and CDR2 is FQGTGA in the germline V gene. In DNA form, the CDR3 reads TGTGCCAGCAGCCGGGGTCCGTCGACGGATACGCAGTATTTT. It is translated as CASSRGPSTDTQYF.

The genes are TRBV28 and TRBJ2-7; D is unresolved. V was clipped by 1 base and J by 2 bases, with 6 bases between them. The CDR3 loop spans 13 amino acids. Germline values: CDR1 MDHEN, CDR2 SYDVKM. CDR3 sequence: CASSLFSPYEQYF. The DNA of the CDR3 is TGTGCCAGCAGTTTATTCAGCCCCTACGAGCAGTACTTC.

J is TRBJ2-7 and V is TRBV11-3, with 8 bases that match TRBD2. Germline V lookup: CDR1 SGHNT, CDR2 YENEEA. J lost 4 bases, V lost 3 bases, and 14 bases had no gene match. CDR3 length: 17 amino acids. The CDR3 sequence is CASSFPPLEREPYEQYF. CDR3 DNA sequence: TGTGCCAGCAGCTTTCCCCCCTTGGAGCGGGAGCCATACGAGCAGTACTTC.

The V gene is TRBV5-4, the J gene TRBJ2-2; TRBD1 is a possible D gene (5 bases). CDR1 SGHNT and CDR2 YYREEE come from the germline V gene (reference sequence). Trimming cost V 0 bases and J 2 bases, with 14 bases left between them. The CDR3 is made up of 17 amino acids. The CDR3 DNA reads as TGTGCCAGCAGCTTGGGGACAACCCTTGTAAACACCGGGGAGCTGTTTTTT. It specifies CASSLGTTLVNTGELFF. Full variable domain (missing parts from reference TRBV5-4 and TRBJ2-2): ETGVTQSPTHLIKTRGQQVTLRCSSQSGHNTVSWYQQALGQGPQFIFQYYREEENGRGNFPPRFSGLQFPNYSSELNVNALELDDSALYLCASSLGTTLVNTGELFFGEGSRLTVL.

Comment on this clone: The same CDR3 can be traced to other DNA sequences in this sample. V gene TRBV5-1 combines with J gene TRBJ1-1; TRBD1 is a possible D gene (5 bases). V lost 4 bases and J lost 4, with 11 bases in between. CDR1 is SGHRS, CDR2 YFSETQ, per germline. CDR3 length: 13 residues. CDR3 region: CASSLTGLTEAFF. The CDR3 DNA reads TGCGCCAGCAGCCTAACAGGTCTCACTGAAGCTTTCTTT.

DNA of the CDR3: TGCGCCAGCAGCTTGTGGACCTCTCCAAGGGGCTCCCCTGACTCTGGAAACACCATATATTTT. This sequence encodes CASSLWTSPRGSPDSGNTIYF. The chain couples TRBV5-1 to TRBJ1-3; TRBD1 is a possible D gene (5 bases). The CDR3 covers 21 residues. Trimming stripped 1 base from V and 0 bases from J, with 26 bases between. Germline CDR1 SGHRS, CDR2 YFSETQ.

The chain carries TRBV7-7 and TRBJ2-7, with 8 bases that match TRBD1. The trim removed 5 bases at V and 7 bases at J, leaving 7 bases unmatched. The CDR3 has 13 amino acids. CDR1 is SSHAT and CDR2 is FNYEAQ in the germline V gene (reference sequence). CDR3: CASSQGQAWEQYF. The CDR3 DNA reads TGTGCCAGCAGCCAGGGACAGGCTTGGGAGCAGTACTTC.

The rearrangement joins TRBV7-2 to TRBJ1-1; D gene ambiguous. Looked up from germline, CDR1 is SGHTA and CDR2 is FQGNSA. V shed 5 bases and J shed 7 bases, with 11 bases lying between them. This CDR3 comprises 12 residues. The CDR3 protein is CASSPLGIEAFF. CDR3 DNA sequence: TGTGCCAGCAGCCCCCTTGGGATTGAAGCTTTCTTT. The complete variable domain, with remaining parts taken from reference TRBV7-2 and TRBJ1-1, reads GAGVSQSPSNKVTEKGKDVELRCDPISGHTALYWYRQSLGQGLEFLIYFQGNSAPDKSGLPSDRFSAERTGGSVSTLTIQRTQQEDSAVYLCASSPLGIEAFFGQGTRLTVV.

The rearrangement links TRBV23-1 to TRBJ1-2, with TRBD1 identical over 9 bases. TRBV23-1 is classed as an ORF, of uncertain function. The CDR3 extends over 18 amino acids. The J segment lost 2 bases and the V segment lost 8 bases, leaving 18 bases of the junction unmatched. Here the CDR3 DNA reads TGCGCCAGCCGTATCCCCGGGACAGGGTTATCGGTCAACTATGGCTACACCTTC. Residues: CASRIPGTGLSVNYGYTF.

The chain recombines TRBV7-8 with TRBJ2-7, with D perhaps matching TRBD1 or TRBD2 (5 bases each). Per the germline V gene, CDR1 is SGHVS and CDR2 is FQNEAQ. The CDR3 loop spans 15 amino acids. Deletions cut 0 bases from V and 2 bases from J, with 11 bases between. The CDR3 sequence is CASSLAGTGAYEQYF. CDR3 bases: TGTGCCAGCAGCTTAGCCGGGACGGGCGCCTACGAGCAGTACTTC.

The CDR3 sequence: CASSRGQSPSEQYF. The CDR3 coding sequence is TGCGCCAGCAGCCGGGGACAGAGCCCCTCCGAGCAGTACTTC. The V call is TRBV4-1, the J call TRBJ2-7, with TRBD1 matching over 7 bases. Trimming removed 4 bases from V and 6 bases from J; junction bases left unmatched: 9. The CDR3 totals 14 residues. Germline V gives CDR1 MGHRA, CDR2 YSYEKL.

V is TRBV25-1 and J is TRBJ1-5; 7 bases fit TRBD1. CDR1 is MGHDK, CDR2 SYGVNS, per germline. V gave up 8 bases and J gave up 5 bases; unmatched junction bases: 6. CDR3 length: 13 residues. CDR3 coding DNA: TGTGCCAGCGCTAAAGACAGGGATCAGCCCCAGCATTTT. It specifies CASAKDRDQPQHF.

This clone was seen a single time. The chain links TRBV5-1 to TRBJ2-1; D is possibly TRBD1 (5 bases). This CDR3 is 15 amino acids long. Germline CDR1 SGHRS, CDR2 YFSETQ. V was pared by 1 base and J by 0 bases, with 8 bases between. This chain's CDR3 is CASSLSQGSYNEQFF. The CDR3 DNA reads as TGCGCCAGCAGCTTGAGCCAGGGCTCCTACAATGAGCAGTTCTTC.

This clone occurred a few times. The chain is built from TRBV5-1 and TRBJ1-5; D ambiguous. Deletions cut 4 bases from V and 1 base from J, with 9 bases between. The CDR3 length is 14 residues. Germline loops: CDR1 SGHRS, CDR2 YFSETQ. CDR3 in amino acids: CASSIDMSNQPQHF. CDR3 sequence (DNA): TGCGCCAGCAGCATTGACATGAGCAATCAGCCCCAGCATTTT.

Written as DNA, the CDR3 is TGTGCCAGCAGCTTACCACCAGATTCAGTATCCTACGAGCAGTACTTC. Translating gives CASSLPPDSVSYEQYF. The chain links TRBV7-8 to TRBJ2-7, with no clear D. The germline CDR1 and CDR2 sequences are SGHVS and FQNEAQ. The V end lost 2 bases, the J end lost 1 base, and 15 bases lay between the germline ends. The CDR3 is made up of 16 amino acids.

The V and J genes are TRBV18 and TRBJ2-4; no clear D gene. Between the trimmed V and J ends, which lost 0 bases and 1 base, there was a span of 13 bases. This CDR3 comprises 17 residues. Per germline, CDR1 KGHSH and CDR2 LQKENI. Here the CDR3 DNA reads TGTGCCAGCTCACCACCTGCACTACCCGGGGCCAAAAACATTCAGTACTTC. This sequence encodes CASSPPALPGAKNIQYF.

This chain joins TRBV5-1 and TRBJ2-3; 9 nucleotides align to TRBD2. This CDR3 comprises 16 residues. The junction had 8 bases not matched to a gene; V was cut back by 0 bases and J by 6 bases. The germline gives CDR1 SGHRS, CDR2 YFSETQ. CDR3 region: CASSLVSSGVLDTQYF. DNA of the CDR3: TGCGCCAGCAGCTTGGTGTCTAGCGGGGTGCTGGATACGCAGTATTTT.

The chain links TRBV11-2 to TRBJ1-3, with D hard to call. Germline V gene sequence: CDR1 SGHAT, CDR2 FQNNGV. This CDR3 is 16 amino acids long. Trimming left V 3 bases short and J 2 bases short, with 14 bases between. CDR3 amino acids: CASSFTLSVPGNTIYF. In DNA, the CDR3 is TGTGCCAGCAGCTTTACTCTCTCCGTTCCTGGAAACACCATATATTTT.

The chain combines TRBV7-3 with TRBJ2-7, with 11 bases lining up with TRBD2. The CDR3 extends over 15 amino acids. The V gene's germline CDR1 is SGHTA and CDR2 FQGTGA. V gave up 2 bases and J gave up 6 bases; unmatched junction bases: 6. The CDR3 here is CASSLALAGASEQYF. For the CDR3, the DNA is TGTGCCAGCAGCTTAGCACTAGCGGGAGCCTCCGAGCAGTACTTC.

This chain links TRBV5-8 with TRBJ2-2; TRBD1 matches at 8 bases. The CDR3 consists of 16 residues. The V gene end was trimmed by 1 base and the J gene end by 6 bases; junction bases not matched to a gene: 8. Germline V gene lookup returns CDR1 SGHTS and CDR2 YDEGEE. CDR3 residues: CASSLSRGRVAGELFF. The CDR3 DNA reads TGTGCCAGCAGCTTGTCCAGGGGGCGAGTGGCCGGGGAGCTGTTTTTT.

V usage is TRBV2 and J usage is TRBJ1-1; D is unclear. Trimming left V 11 bases short and J 2 bases short, with 12 bases between. The CDR3 is 12 amino acids. Germline V gives CDR1 SNHLY, CDR2 FYNNEI. This chain's CDR3 is CASVKENTEAFF. CDR3 nucleotide sequence: TGTGCCTCGGTGAAGGAAAACACTGAAGCTTTCTTT. Full variable domain (outside the CDR3, taken from reference TRBV2 and TRBJ1-1): EPEVTQTPSHQVTQMGQEVILRCVPISNHLYFYWYRQILGQKVEFLVSFYNNEISEKSEIFDDQFSVERPDGSNFTLKIRSTKLEDSAMYFCASVKENTEAFFGQGTRLTVV.

The table lists this clone with a count of one. The V gene is TRBV10-2, the J gene TRBJ1-4; tentatively, D is TRBD1 (5 bases). CDR1 and CDR2 (germline): WSHSY, SAAADI. This CDR3 contains 15 residues. The V gene lost 5 bases and the J gene lost 0 bases, with 10 bases spanning the gap. The CDR3 protein is CASSHLRATNEKLFF. Written as DNA, the CDR3 is TGCGCCAGCAGTCATCTCAGGGCAACTAATGAAAAACTGTTTTTT.